This is a list of T cell receptor beta chains from one sample in a study of monozygotic twins with inflammatory bowel disease. TCRdb reprocessed the 5' RACE reads and stores each CDR3 protein as one record, lacking DNA. Its table lists about 300,000 distinct CDR3 sequences. Material: blood. The receptors were gathered from a human donor with ulcerative colitis or Crohn's disease, or a healthy co-twin of an affected twin (not recorded which). CDR3s include the opening cysteine and the closing phenylalanine or tryptophan.

>TRBJ2-1|TRBV6-2/TRBV6-3
CASSYWTGNEQFF
>TRBJ1-2|TRBV11-1
CASSLGMTDLTANYGYTF
>TRBJ2-3|TRBV20-1
CSARVPRSTDTQYF
>TRBJ2-6|TRBV19
CASSIPGRTTGANVLTF
>TRBJ2-1|TRBV5-1
CASSFYGSPGSNEQFF
>TRBJ1-2|TRBV5-1
CASSLVPGHYGYTF
>TRBJ1-6|TRBV29-1
CSARGDSNSPLHF
>TRBJ2-2|TRBV15
CATSRGGTGSTGELFF
>TRBJ2-1|TRBV5-1
CASSTTGLTYVNEQFF
>TRBJ2-1|TRBV9
CASSVNEGLYNEQFF
>TRBJ2-5|TRBV19
CASQNTGDKMAQYF
>TRBJ2-2|TRBV3-1
CASSLPHQASANTGELFF
>TRBJ2-7|TRBV7-2
CASSLTGYERYF
>TRBJ2-1|TRBV6-2/TRBV6-3
CASSTWTSGNEQFF
>TRBJ2-3|TRBV5-4
CASSLALQGGHTDTQYF
>TRBJ2-3|TRBV11-2
CASSPNQGPGSGRWDTQYF
>TRBJ1-5|TRBV27
CASSPRPQGDQPQHF
>TRBJ2-1|TRBV4-1
CASSPASGSGYNEQFF
>TRBJ2-7|TRBV11-2
CASSLMGLAGARYEQYF
>TRBJ2-1|TRBV29-1
CSVVRTVSSYNEQFF
>TRBJ2-2|TRBV7-9
CASSPDSPNTGELFF
>TRBJ2-3|TRBV24-1
CATSEYTGTRLYF
>TRBJ1-5|TRBV7-6
CASSLSPGEANQPQHF
>TRBJ2-5|TRBV2
CASSLTRAIEQETQYF
>TRBJ1-1|TRBV7-9
CASSRETVDPTEAFF
>TRBJ2-5|TRBV5-1
CASTTESRTQYF
>TRBJ1-6|TRBV20-1
CSLQGLNSPLHF
>TRBJ2-7|TRBV12-3/TRBV12-4
CASTRPGPYEQYF
>TRBJ2-7|TRBV5-1
CASSLVTGLGEQYF
>TRBJ2-5|TRBV7-9
CASSQAPRRKKETQYF
>TRBJ2-3|TRBV28
CASSFGGPTDTQYF
>TRBJ2-2|TRBV7-2
CASSLGQGGSRELFF
>TRBJ1-4|TRBV4-3
CASSQDFIRDGIATNEKLFF
>TRBJ1-1|TRBV5-1
CASSLVRQNTEAFF
>TRBJ2-5|TRBV7-9
CASSFSGGRETQYF
>TRBJ2-7|TRBV5-5
CASSLGPASSYEQYF
>TRBJ1-6|TRBV6-5
CASSYLRMNSPLHF
>TRBJ2-1|TRBV5-1
CASSQQGRTDNEQFF
>TRBJ2-7|TRBV28
CASSPRDRLVYEQYF
>TRBJ2-1|TRBV13
CASSFSPSINEQFF
>TRBJ2-7|TRBV28
CASGTRISEQYF
>TRBJ2-2|TRBV25-1
CASSEYKSAGELFF
>TRBJ2-1|TRBV4-3
CASSQALGVSEQFF
>TRBJ2-3|TRBV12-3/TRBV12-4
CASSLFRTSTDTQYF
>TRBJ2-1|TRBV6-1
CASKGGISYNEQFF
>TRBJ2-3|TRBV20-1
CSASAPSGFTDTQYF
>TRBJ2-4|TRBV20-1
CSASRLAETAKNIQYF
>TRBJ2-3|TRBV10-3
CAISGASAASTDTQYF
>TRBJ1-6|TRBV5-4
CASSSGAWDYNSPLHF
>TRBJ2-5|TRBV20-1
CSARRGGTDPGKTQYF
>TRBJ2-6|TRBV7-9
CASKAGTSSGANVLTF
>TRBJ1-2|TRBV18
CASSLSNGDGYTF
>TRBJ2-7|TRBV27
CASSPDSLYEQYF
>TRBJ2-4|TRBV7-2
CASSLDTSGISF
>TRBJ1-2|TRBV19
CASSTSPTGLIYGYTF